This T cell receptor (beta chain) was sequenced in a study of a mutant IDH1 vaccine in newly diagnosed glioma. Time point in this sample: baseline, week 1 (first vaccination visit). Treatment indicated: pre-vaccination baseline after standard-of-care therapy. Findings and caveats of the study: Pseudoprogression seemed unlinked to shifts in top peripheral T cell clonotypes.

TCRdb's copy holds only in-frame clones and misses some; the assay was immunoSEQ multiplex PCR. The sample carries tens of thousands of clones, around 86% recorded once. The V and J ends lost 5 bases and 3 bases respectively, with 12 bases between them. This CDR3 spans 14 amino acids. CDR1 is MNHNY, CDR2 SVGAGI, per germline (reference sequence). A note on this clone: Its specificity is not known.

Sequencing was performed on PBMCs, taken from a glioma patient treated with radiotherapy, temozolomide or both. This TCR was recovered from a man aged 40-50 years with glioma. The gene calls are TRBV6-6 and TRBJ2-3; either TRBD1 or TRBD2 may fit D (5 bases each). The CDR3 sequence is CASSTRDVTDTQYF. The CDR3 bases are TGTGCCAGCAGTACGAGGGACGTAACAGATACGCAGTATTTT.